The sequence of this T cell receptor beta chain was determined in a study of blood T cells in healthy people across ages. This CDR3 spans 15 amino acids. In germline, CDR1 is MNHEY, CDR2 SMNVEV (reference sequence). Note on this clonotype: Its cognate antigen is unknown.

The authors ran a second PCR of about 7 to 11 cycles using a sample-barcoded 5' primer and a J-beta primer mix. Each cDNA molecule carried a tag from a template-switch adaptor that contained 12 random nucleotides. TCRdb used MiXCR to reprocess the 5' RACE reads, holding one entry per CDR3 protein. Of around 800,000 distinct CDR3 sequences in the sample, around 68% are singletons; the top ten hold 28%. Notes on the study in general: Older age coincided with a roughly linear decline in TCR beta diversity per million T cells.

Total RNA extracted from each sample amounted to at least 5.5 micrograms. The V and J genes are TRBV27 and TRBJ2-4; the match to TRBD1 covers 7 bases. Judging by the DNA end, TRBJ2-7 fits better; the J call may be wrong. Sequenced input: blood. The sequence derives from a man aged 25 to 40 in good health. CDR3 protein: CASSPSDRAGYEQYF. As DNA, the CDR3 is TGTGCCAGCAGTCCCTCTGACAGGGCAGGCTACGAGCAGTACTTC.